This TCR beta chain comes out of a study of T cell repertoires in cytomegalovirus infection. About the study: Public TCR beta signatures were indicative of both CMV infection and a matching HLA type. Regarding the study as a whole: Summed frequency of public TCR beta families distinguished CMV carriers with the relevant HLA. HLA-C-restricted, CMV-specific TCR beta clonotypes were dominant ex vivo.

This clonotype was seen more than once but under ten times. The antigen remains undetermined. TCRdb ran MiXCR on the reads and lists one entry per CDR3 protein. The sample includes 350,000 to 450,000 distinct CDR3 sequences, over 15% of them seen just once. Trimming stripped 1 base from V and 8 bases from J, with 9 bases between. This CDR3 has 14 residues. Germline V lookup: CDR1 LGHNT, CDR2 FRNRAP. Sequenced: PBMCs. This sequence joins TRBV12-5 and TRBJ1-6; D perhaps matches TRBD1 (6 bases). The clonotype was recovered from a human donor in good health (CMV status not recorded). Some clones in this sample may be carry-over from other donors' samples. DNA for the CDR3: TGTGCTAGTGGTTTGGACAGGGTGGATTCACCCCTCCACTTT. Amino acids: CASGLDRVDSPLHF.